Presented here are 5 T cell receptor beta chains from one specimen sequenced in a study of OX40 agonist ivuxolimab in advanced cancers. The table came from immunoSEQ multiplex PCR; TCRdb's copy has only in-frame clones and leaves some out. The data show 85,000 to 130,000 clones, roughly nine tenths seen once. The specimen was CD4+ or CD8+ T cells sorted from blood, collected in a trial of the OX40 agonist ivuxolimab. These receptors were taken from an adult with an advanced solid tumor such as melanoma, head and neck, liver or kidney cancer.

J is TRBJ1-1 and V is TRBV5-1; the D gene is possibly TRBD1 (5 bases). Germline V CDR1 and CDR2: SGHRS, YFSETQ. V lost 0 bases and J 1 base, leaving 7 bases between the germline ends. The CDR3 covers 14 residues. The CDR3 is CASSLGQPNTEAFF. CDR3 bases: TGCGCCAGCAGCTTGGGACAGCCGAACACTGAAGCTTTCTTT.

V gene TRBV7-9 combines with J gene TRBJ1-5, with 9 bases identical to TRBD1. V shed 3 bases and J 5 bases; nucleotides not matched to a gene: 8. The germline CDR1 and CDR2 sequences are SEHNR and FQNEAQ (reference sequence). The CDR3 sequence is 16 residues long. CDR3 sequence reads: CASSLGQGEGYQPQHF. The CDR3 coding sequence is TGTGCCAGCAGCTTGGGACAGGGAGAAGGGTATCAGCCCCAGCATTTT.

This clone was counted between two and nine times. J is TRBJ2-2 and V is TRBV5-1, with a possible D match to TRBD1 (6 bases). With 4 bases removed from V and 1 base from J, the gap between germline ends came to 11 bases. The CDR3 is made up of 15 amino acids. The germline V gene encodes CDR1 SGHRS and CDR2 YFSETQ. CDR3 bases: TGCGCCAGCAGCCGGGACATCAGGAACACCGGGGAGCTGTTTTTT. Protein sequence: CASSRDIRNTGELFF.

The chain recombines TRBV7-2 with TRBJ2-1; TRBD1 might be the D (7 bases). Germline values: CDR1 SGHTA, CDR2 FQGNSA. V was trimmed by 5 bases and J by 3 bases, leaving 11 bases between them. This CDR3 spans 14 amino acids. Here the CDR3 reads CASSPGGIYNEQFF. CDR3 nucleotide sequence: TGTGCCAGCAGCCCAGGGGGGATCTACAATGAGCAGTTCTTC. Filled out from reference TRBV7-2 and TRBJ2-1, the complete variable domain reads GAGVSQSPSNKVTEKGKDVELRCDPISGHTALYWYRQSLGQGLEFLIYFQGNSAPDKSGLPSDRFSAERTGGSVSTLTIQRTQQEDSAVYLCASSPGGIYNEQFFGPGTRLTVL.

This chain's CDR3 is CASSQTGDTGELFF. The CDR3 DNA sequence: TGTGCCAGCAGCCAAACAGGGGACACCGGGGAGCTGTTTTTT. The chain uses TRBV2 and TRBJ2-2; 7 bases fit TRBD1. Trimming at V came to 6 bases and at J to 3 bases, leaving 4 bases not matched to a gene. The V gene's germline CDR1 is SNHLY and CDR2 FYNNEI. The CDR3 length is 14 residues. Supplemented by reference TRBV2 and TRBJ2-2, the full variable domain reads EPEVTQTPSHQVTQMGQEVILRCVPISNHLYFYWYRQILGQKVEFLVSFYNNEISEKSEIFDDQFSVERPDGSNFTLKIRSTKLEDSAMYFCASSQTGDTGELFFGEGSRLTVL.